The 25 T cell receptor beta chains listed next were all sequenced from one sample in a study of immune evolution from preneoplasia to lung adenocarcinoma. This table comes from immunoSEQ multiplex PCR, and its TCRdb copy is limited to in-frame clones, with some not included. The data show thousands of clones, around 86% seen once. Sequences were obtained from FFPE invasive lung adenocarcinoma tissue. The receptor source for this set is a person aged 45 to 59 with lung adenocarcinoma.

The chain uses TRBV5-1 and TRBJ1-1; 7 nucleotides align to TRBD1. Germline-derived CDR1 and CDR2 are SGHRS and YFSETQ. CDR3 length equals 14 residues. V gave up 4 bases and J gave up 3 bases; unmatched junction bases: 6. DNA of the CDR3: TGCGCCAGCAGCACCACAGGGGTTGACACTGAAGCTTTCTTT. Translation: CASSTTGVDTEAFF.

This chain joins TRBV29-1 and TRBJ1-1; D may be TRBD1 (5 bases). The V gene's germline CDR1 is SQVTM and CDR2 ANQGSEA. The CDR3 runs 12 residues. V was clipped by 7 bases and J by 5 bases, with 14 bases between them. The CDR3 DNA follows: TGCAGCGGAGGTACAGGAGGGACTGAAGCTTTCTTT. This codes for CSGGTGGTEAFF.

The CDR3 region has the DNA TGTGCCTGTCGAGGGGGCGCAGAGACCCAGTACTTC. Amino acids: CACRGGAETQYF. V and J are TRBV30 and TRBJ2-5; 7 bases are a match to TRBD1. From germline, CDR1 is GTSNPN and CDR2 SVGIG (reference sequence). J gave up 4 bases and V 6 bases, and 5 bases lay outside the gene matches. This CDR3 is built from 12 residues.

This rearrangement joins TRBV6-1 to TRBJ2-1, with a weak D call TRBD1 (6 bases). This CDR3 contains 16 residues. The V end was cut by 1 base, the J end by 9 bases, with 19 bases between. Germline values: CDR1 MNHNS, CDR2 SASEGT. CDR3 nucleotides: TGTGCCAGCAGTGAAGGGACGGGACATACCTTCGGTGAGCAGTTCTTC. It is translated as CASSEGTGHTFGEQFF.

The rearrangement uses TRBV30 and TRBJ1-2; a weak D match, TRBD1 (6 bases). The V end was cut by 0 bases, the J end by 4 bases, with 15 bases between. CDR1 and CDR2 (germline): GTSNPN, SVGIG (reference sequence). The CDR3 sequence is 15 residues long. CDR3 DNA: TGTGCCTGGAGTGTATACCCAGGGGATGCCTATGGCTACACCTTC. Encoded protein: CAWSVYPGDAYGYTF. The full variable domain, in which reference TRBV30 and TRBJ1-2 provide the parts outside the CDR3, is SQTIHQWPATLVQPVGSPLSLECTVEGTSNPNLYWYRQAAGRGLQLLFYSVGIGQISSEVPQNLSASRPQDRQFILSSKKLLLSDSGFYLCAWSVYPGDAYGYTFGSGTRLTVV.

This sequence joins TRBV5-4 and TRBJ2-5; 8 positions agree with TRBD2. CDR1 is SGHNT, CDR2 YYREEE, per germline (reference sequence). The CDR3 totals 15 residues. V lost 2 bases to trimming and J lost 0 bases; unmatched junction nucleotides: 3. Here the CDR3 reads CASSFGGGYQETQYF. In nucleotides, the CDR3 is TGTGCCAGCAGCTTCGGCGGGGGGTACCAAGAGACCCAGTACTTC.

The J gene is TRBJ1-1, the V gene TRBV10-3; D gene ambiguous. The CDR3 extends over 11 amino acids. CDR1 and CDR2 from the germline V gene are ENHRY and SYGVKD. Trimming stripped 3 bases from V and 7 bases from J, with 6 bases between. The CDR3 DNA follows: TGTGCCATCAGTGACAAGGTTGAAGCTTTCTTT. The encoded protein is CAISDKVEAFF.

CDR3 bases: TGCGCCAGCAGCTCAAAGCCGGGACAGGGGGCGCTGGGCACAGATACGCAGTATTTT. Its protein product is CASSSKPGQGALGTDTQYF. The V and J genes are TRBV5-1 and TRBJ2-3, with 12 bases fitting TRBD1. Germline-derived CDR1 and CDR2 are SGHRS and YFSETQ. Trimming at V came to 3 bases and at J to 1 base, leaving 12 bases not matched to a gene. The CDR3 has 19 residues.

For this clone: The same CDR3 is also encoded by other DNA sequences in this sample. This rearrangement joins TRBV2 to TRBJ1-4; possible D gene TRBD1, 5 bases. This CDR3 has 12 amino acids. CDR1 is SNHLY and CDR2 is FYNNEI in the germline V gene. The germline V and J ends were trimmed by 8 bases and 8 bases, with 12 bases remaining between them. The CDR3 region has the DNA TGTGCCAGCTCGGGGGTTGGAGAAAAACTGTTTTTT. This encodes CASSGVGEKLFF.

The CDR3 spells CASSYRTEAFF. DNA for the CDR3: TGCGCCAGCAGTTACAGAACTGAAGCTTTCTTT. The genes are TRBV5-1 and TRBJ1-1, with D hard to call. The V gene's germline CDR1 is SGHRS and CDR2 YFSETQ. The V and J ends lost 5 bases and 5 bases respectively, with 7 bases between them. The CDR3 loop spans 11 amino acids.

CDR3 DNA sequence: TGTGCCAGCAGTGAAGGCCCGTCGGCGAAAGAGACCCAGTACTTC. Protein product: CASSEGPSAKETQYF. The chain uses TRBV6-1 and TRBJ2-5; D is unresolved. Trimming pared 1 base from V and 3 bases from J, leaving 12 bases between. CDR1 is MNHNS, CDR2 SASEGT, per germline. The CDR3 is 15 residues long.

The chain uses TRBV28 and TRBJ2-2; no reliable D call. Trimming stripped 5 bases from V and 6 bases from J, with 19 bases between. The CDR3 is 16 amino acids. Germline V gene data show CDR1 as MDHEN and CDR2 as SYDVKM. CDR3 loop: CASSGVGSFWAGELFF. For the CDR3, the DNA is TGTGCCAGCAGTGGCGTGGGGTCGTTTTGGGCCGGGGAGCTGTTTTTT.

The chain joins TRBV7-3 to TRBJ1-1, with a tentative D call TRBD1 (6 bases). The CDR3 sequence is 14 residues long. Germline values: CDR1 SGHTA, CDR2 FQGTGA. The V end lost 5 bases, the J end lost 4 bases, and 14 bases lay between the germline ends. CDR3 protein: CASSPGHRSTEAFF. DNA for the CDR3: TGTGCCAGCAGCCCGGGACACCGGAGCACTGAAGCTTTCTTT. The full variable domain, rest sourced from reference TRBV7-3 and TRBJ1-1, is GAGVSQTPSNKVTEKGKYVELRCDPISGHTALYWYRQSLGQGPEFLIYFQGTGAADDSGLPNDRFFAVRPEGSVSTLKIQRTERGDSAVYLCASSPGHRSTEAFFGQGTRLTVV.

V is TRBV5-6 and J is TRBJ2-7; a weak D match, TRBD1 (6 bases). Trimming pared 5 bases from V and 4 bases from J, leaving 10 bases between. Germline CDR1 SGHDT, CDR2 YYEEEE. This CDR3 has 12 residues. CDR3 sequence (DNA): TGTGCCAGCAGATCGACAGGTTACGAGCAGTACTTC. Protein product: CASRSTGYEQYF.

V is TRBV28 and J is TRBJ2-1, with unresolved D. CDR1 MDHEN and CDR2 SYDVKM come from the germline V gene. The CDR3 consists of 14 residues. V shed 6 bases and J shed 6 bases, with 15 bases lying between them. This CDR3 is CASSRVPVGNEQFF. The CDR3, as DNA: TGTGCCAGCAGCCGGGTCCCTGTTGGCAATGAGCAGTTCTTC.

V gene TRBV5-6 combines with J gene TRBJ2-7; 10 bases are shared with TRBD2. CDR3 length: 15 amino acids. CDR1 is SGHDT and CDR2 is YYEEEE in the germline V gene. V was pared by 2 bases and J by 6 bases, with 8 bases of the junction left unmatched. The CDR3 protein is CASSLAGGPLLEQYF. In nucleotides, the CDR3 is TGTGCCAGCAGCTTAGCGGGGGGGCCCCTCCTCGAGCAGTACTTC.

The rearrangement links TRBV2 to TRBJ1-5, with D unresolved. With 6 bases removed from V and 6 bases from J, the gap between germline ends came to 15 bases. The V gene's germline CDR1 is SNHLY and CDR2 FYNNEI. The CDR3 runs to 14 residues. CDR3 coding DNA: TGTGCCAGCAGACGTGGATCAGGCGGTCAGCCCCAGCATTTT. This codes for CASRRGSGGQPQHF.

This sequence joins TRBV6-1 and TRBJ2-2; 9 bases match TRBD1. The V gene's germline CDR1 is MNHNS and CDR2 SASEGT. V lost 4 bases, J lost 6 bases, and 9 bases stayed unmatched. The length of the CDR3 is 16 residues. CDR3 sequence: CASSAIGQGYAGELFF. The CDR3 nucleotides are TGTGCCAGCAGTGCAATCGGACAGGGGTATGCCGGGGAGCTGTTTTTT.

The chain recombines TRBV10-3 with TRBJ2-1, with 11 positions matching TRBD1. Trimming took 4 bases from V and 7 from J; bases not matched to a gene: 3. Germline lookup yields CDR1 ENHRY and CDR2 SYGVKD. The CDR3 totals 14 residues. The CDR3 reads CAISGTGGSNEQFF. The DNA for the CDR3 is TGTGCCATCAGTGGGACAGGGGGCTCAAATGAGCAGTTCTTC.

Concerning this clone itself: This CDR3 is also generated by other DNA sequences in the sample. The V and J genes are TRBV6-1 and TRBJ1-5, with a weak D call TRBD1 (5 bases). Germline loops: CDR1 MNHNS, CDR2 SASEGT. Between the trimmed V and J ends, which lost 0 bases and 6 bases, there was a span of 9 bases. The CDR3 is 14 residues long. The CDR3 protein is CASSEAGGTQPQHF. The CDR3 DNA is TGTGCCAGCAGTGAAGCGGGGGGTACTCAGCCCCAGCATTTT.

The V and J genes are TRBV7-3 and TRBJ2-7; D remains unclear. This CDR3 region has 13 residues. Germline loops: CDR1 SGHTA, CDR2 FQGTGA. The V end was cut by 5 bases, the J end by 5 bases, with 13 bases between. The CDR3 DNA reads TGTGCCAGCAGCGCCTCTAGATCCCACGAGCAGTACTTC. This codes for CASSASRSHEQYF.

The chain carries TRBV5-1 and TRBJ2-7; perhaps TRBD2 as D (7 bases). Germline loops: CDR1 SGHRS, CDR2 YFSETQ. The CDR3 is 13 residues long. V was trimmed by 4 bases and J by 4 bases, leaving 12 bases between them. For the CDR3, the DNA is TGCGCCAGCAGCGGTCGGGGGGCGTACGAGCAGTACTTC. Translated: CASSGRGAYEQYF.

This clone came up once. The chain joins TRBV29-1 to TRBJ1-5; tentatively, D is TRBD1 (6 bases). The germline CDR1 and CDR2 sequences are SQVTM and ANQGSEA. This CDR3 contains 13 residues. Trimming removed 5 bases at V and 3 bases at J, with 11 bases between. The CDR3 sequence: CSVRRDNNQPQHF. CDR3 DNA sequence: TGCAGCGTTCGCCGGGACAACAATCAGCCCCAGCATTTT.

V is TRBV5-1 and J is TRBJ2-3; D is unclear. CDR1 and CDR2 (germline): SGHRS, YFSETQ. The CDR3 consists of 14 residues. V lost 0 bases to trimming and J lost 2 bases, with 7 bases between them. The DNA for the CDR3 is TGCGCCAGCAGCTTGGACAGTTACACAGATACGCAGTATTTT. Protein: CASSLDSYTDTQYF.

This sequence joins TRBV6-1 and TRBJ1-2; tentatively, D is TRBD1 (6 bases). Trimming pared 1 base from V and 5 bases from J, leaving 11 bases between. The CDR3 runs to 14 residues. Germline V gives CDR1 MNHNS, CDR2 SASEGT. CDR3 residues: CASSEGTENYGYTF. The CDR3 bases are TGTGCCAGCAGTGAAGGGACAGAAAATTATGGCTACACCTTC.